A single sample gave rise to the 19 T cell receptor beta chains below, sequenced in a study of blood T cell repertoires in COVID-19. Libraries were prepared by immunoSEQ multiplex PCR; TCRdb keeps only in-frame clonotypes and omits some of them. The sample yields approximately 350,000 clones, 80% to 90% seen once. The sample comprised PBMCs or T cells enriched from blood (not recorded which). All receptors derive from a man aged 18-30 years who had recovered from COVID-19.

The chain has TRBV12-3 or TRBV12-4 and TRBJ2-1; 7 bases match TRBD2. V lost 5 bases, J lost 7 bases, and 2 bases stayed unmatched. The CDR3 spans 12 residues. In nucleotides, the CDR3 is TGTGCCAGCAGTGGGAGGGCAAATGAGCAGTTCTTC. Translated, it gives CASSGRANEQFF.

This clone is a singleton in its sample. CDR3: CSTLTAVYGYTF. CDR3 coding DNA: TGCAGTACCCTCACAGCAGTCTATGGCTACACCTTC. V is TRBV29-1 and J is TRBJ1-2; D unclear. The CDR3 is made up of 12 amino acids. Germline loops: CDR1 SQVTM, CDR2 ANQGSEA.

The chain couples TRBV5-1 to TRBJ2-1; 10 nucleotides line up with TRBD2. CDR3 length: 15 amino acids. V lost 0 bases and J lost 8; bases outside the gene matches: 5. Germline loops: CDR1 SGHRS, CDR2 YFSETQ. CDR3 sequence: CASSLALAGDYEQFF. The CDR3 region has the DNA TGCGCCAGCAGCTTGGCCCTAGCGGGAGACTATGAGCAGTTCTTC.

The chain has TRBV3-1 (or the pseudogene TRBV3-2) and TRBJ2-5; 7 nucleotides align to TRBD1. Germline CDR1 reads LGHDT; CDR2 reads YNNKEL (reference sequence). Trimming took 6 bases from V and 13 from J; bases not matched to a gene: 8. The CDR3 covers 11 residues. The CDR3: CASRRGGPAYF. As DNA, the CDR3 is TGTGCCAGCAGGCGAGGGGGCCCGGCGTACTTC.

This clone appeared once. This sequence joins TRBV10-3 and TRBJ1-1, with a weak D call TRBD1 (6 bases). The V gene's germline CDR1 is ENHRY and CDR2 SYGVKD. V was pared by 3 bases and J by 8 bases, with 16 bases between. CDR3 size: 14 residues. The CDR3 DNA is TGTGCCATCAGTGAAGAACAGGGAAAAAACGAAGCTTTCTTT. Its protein is CAISEEQGKNEAFF.

In its sample, this clone was seen a few times. V usage is TRBV15 and J usage is TRBJ2-5, with TRBD2 identical over 7 bases. The germline V gene encodes CDR1 LNHNV and CDR2 YYDKDF (reference sequence). The CDR3 runs to 15 residues. The V segment lost 0 bases and the J segment 1 base; nucleotides outside the gene matches: 2. CDR3 nucleotides: TGTGCCACCAGCAGAGACAGCGGGGCCCAAGAGACCCAGTACTTC. As protein: CATSRDSGAQETQYF. Full variable domain (rest looked up from reference TRBV15 and TRBJ2-5): DAMVIQNPRYQVTQFGKPVTLSCSQTLNHNVMYWYQQKSSQAPKLLFHYYDKDFNNEADTPDNFQSRRPNTSFCFLDIRSPGLGDTAMYLCATSRDSGAQETQYFGPGTRLLVL.

A single count supports this clone. J is TRBJ2-7 and V is TRBV6-5; 8 bases match TRBD1. Germline CDR1 reads MNHEY; CDR2 reads SVGAGI. This CDR3 has 14 amino acids. Trimming at V came to 3 bases and at J to 1 base, leaving 2 bases not matched to a gene. The CDR3 here is CASSYGQGSYEQYF. The CDR3 nucleotides read TGTGCCAGCAGTTATGGACAGGGTTCCTACGAGCAGTACTTC.

The chain combines TRBV7-2 with TRBJ1-6, with a weak D call TRBD1 (5 bases). Germline loops: CDR1 SGHTA, CDR2 FQGNSA. Trimming took 5 bases from V and 10 from J, leaving 21 bases between them. The CDR3 loop spans 16 amino acids. This CDR3 is CASSATFTRGGSPLHF. The CDR3 DNA reads TGTGCCAGCAGCGCCACTTTTACACGGGGGGGATCACCCCTCCACTTT.

V usage is TRBV7-3 and J usage is TRBJ2-7, with 7 bases identical to TRBD1. The CDR3 length is 13 residues. The trim removed 4 bases at V and 1 base at J, leaving 1 base unmatched. The germline V gene encodes CDR1 SGHTA and CDR2 FQGTGA. CDR3 DNA: TGTGCCAGCAGCTCGGACAGGTCCTACGAGCAGTACTTC. Its translation is CASSSDRSYEQYF.

This clone has only one observation. This chain links TRBV11-2 with TRBJ2-7; 7 nucleotides match TRBD2. After removal of 1 base from V and 6 bases from J, the junction contained 9 bases not matched to a gene. The CDR3 totals 15 residues. Per germline, CDR1 SGHAT and CDR2 FQNNGV. CDR3 in DNA: TGTGCCAGCAGCTTAGTCCGCGGGAGCCCTCTCGAGCAGTACTTC. It is translated as CASSLVRGSPLEQYF.

The rearrangement uses TRBV18 and TRBJ2-3; the D gene is possibly TRBD2 (5 bases). Per the germline V gene, CDR1 is KGHSH and CDR2 is LQKENI. V was shortened by 2 bases and J by 0 bases, with 15 bases between the two germline ends. The CDR3 is 17 residues long. The CDR3 reads CASSPGESGTSTDTQYF. CDR3 nucleotides: TGTGCCAGCTCACCAGGGGAGAGCGGAACCAGCACAGATACGCAGTATTTT.

The chain joins TRBV28 to TRBJ2-7; 8 positions agree with TRBD2. V shed 4 bases and J 0 bases; nucleotides not matched to a gene: 11. CDR3 length: 17 amino acids. The V gene's germline CDR1 is MDHEN and CDR2 SYDVKM. This CDR3 reads CASSSSYSGVSSYEQYF. Here the CDR3 DNA reads TGTGCCAGCAGTTCTTCCTATAGCGGGGTTAGCTCCTACGAGCAGTACTTC.

This rearrangement joins TRBV9 to TRBJ1-1, with TRBD1 identical over 9 bases. The junction had 10 bases not matched to a gene; V was cut back by 3 bases and J by 10 bases. The germline V gene encodes CDR1 SGDLS and CDR2 YYNGEE. The CDR3 totals 14 residues. The CDR3 here is CASSATGGTEPAFF. The CDR3 bases are TGTGCCAGCAGCGCCACAGGGGGCACAGAGCCAGCTTTCTTT.

The V call is TRBV7-9, the J call TRBJ2-1, with D perhaps matching TRBD2 (6 bases). This CDR3 is 17 amino acids long. V lost 5 bases and J 7 bases, leaving 24 bases between the germline ends. Per germline, CDR1 SEHNR and CDR2 FQNEAQ (reference sequence). The CDR3 reads CASSPPWRAGPGNEQFF. The CDR3 DNA reads as TGTGCCAGCAGCCCCCCATGGAGGGCAGGGCCAGGGAATGAGCAGTTCTTC.

This chain uses TRBV7-9 with TRBJ1-1; no clear D gene. The CDR3 is 14 residues long. Trimming left V 0 bases short and J 6 bases short, with 11 bases between. Germline assignment: CDR1 SEHNR and CDR2 FQNEAQ (reference sequence). CDR3 sequence reads: CASSLAGLMAEAFF. Written as DNA, the CDR3 is TGTGCCAGCAGCTTAGCGGGCCTAATGGCTGAAGCTTTCTTT.

The CDR3 DNA reads TGTGCCAGCAGCCGGCGCTTGTGGGGGGGTGATGGTGAGCAGTTCTTC. Amino acids: CASSRRLWGGDGEQFF. V and J are TRBV5-8 and TRBJ2-1, with 7 bases fitting TRBD2. The CDR3 loop spans 16 amino acids. CDR1 is SGHTS and CDR2 is YDEGEE in the germline V gene. Trimming cost V 4 bases and J 9 bases; bases outside gene matches: 16.

The chain has TRBV3-1 (or the pseudogene TRBV3-2) and TRBJ2-5; 7 bases line up with TRBD1. J lost 2 bases, V lost 6 bases, and 6 bases had no gene match. CDR3 length: 14 amino acids. Germline CDR1 LGHDT, CDR2 YNNKEL (reference sequence). The CDR3 loop is CASRTGTAQETQYF. In DNA, the CDR3 is TGTGCCAGCAGAACCGGGACAGCTCAAGAGACCCAGTACTTC.

The J gene is TRBJ2-2, the V gene TRBV9, with 8 positions matching TRBD2. Losses at the gene ends were 4 bases for V and 6 bases for J; bases not matched to a gene: 8. The CDR3 is 15 amino acids. Germline V CDR1 and CDR2: SGDLS, YYNGEE. CDR3 sequence reads: CASSPREGLAGELFF. The CDR3 coding sequence is TGTGCCAGCAGCCCCCGGGAGGGCCTGGCCGGGGAGCTGTTTTTT.

The rearrangement links TRBV10-3 to TRBJ2-1, with TRBD2 matching over 13 bases. The CDR3 runs 17 residues. V was pared by 5 bases and J by 0 bases, with 4 bases of the junction left unmatched. Germline-derived CDR1 and CDR2 are ENHRY and SYGVKD. CDR3 region: CAISPLAGGSSYNEQFF. The CDR3 DNA is TGTGCCATCAGTCCACTAGCGGGAGGGAGCTCCTACAATGAGCAGTTCTTC.